One and the same sample provided the 8 T cell receptor beta chains below, sequenced in a study of blood T cell repertoires in COVID-19. Assay used: immunoSEQ multiplex PCR; TCRdb lists only in-frame clones, some missing. This table holds 100,000 to 120,000 clones, 85% to 90% found once. The specimen was peripheral blood. Receptors originate from a woman aged 45 to 65 with acute or convalescent COVID-19.

The chain is built from TRBV19 and TRBJ2-1; 10 positions agree with TRBD2. Trimming took 5 bases from V and 7 from J; bases not matched to a gene: 11. From germline, CDR1 is LNHDA and CDR2 SQIVND (reference sequence). The CDR3 spans 16 residues. CDR3 sequence (DNA): TGTGCCAGTAGTCACCCCCTAGCGGGAGTGAAGAATGAGCAGTTCTTC. This translates into CASSHPLAGVKNEQFF.

The chain uses TRBV6-5 and TRBJ1-2; tentatively, D is TRBD1 (6 bases). Trimming stripped 8 bases from V and 0 bases from J, with 16 bases between. Germline lookup yields CDR1 MNHEY and CDR2 SVGAGI. This CDR3 comprises 15 residues. The CDR3: CASHDTGHTNYGYTF. The CDR3 bases are TGTGCCAGCCACGACACAGGGCACACTAACTATGGCTACACCTTC.

V and J are TRBV28 and TRBJ1-2; D is ambiguous. Trimming removed 3 bases at V and 8 bases at J, with 13 bases between. The CDR3 length is 13 residues. The germline gives CDR1 MDHEN, CDR2 SYDVKM. The CDR3 sequence: CASSFDGLEGYTF. CDR3 coding DNA: TGTGCCAGCAGTTTTGACGGACTGGAGGGCTACACCTTC.

The J gene is TRBJ2-7, the V gene TRBV27; 12 bases fit TRBD1. V lost 3 bases and J lost 0; bases outside the gene matches: 6. CDR3 size: 17 residues. CDR1 is MNHEY, CDR2 SMNVEV, per germline (reference sequence). The DNA of the CDR3 is TGTGCCAGCAGTTTGTTACAGGGACAGGGGGCCTCCTACGAGCAGTACTTC. Its protein is CASSLLQGQGASYEQYF.

The chain uses TRBV5-1 and TRBJ2-1; D perhaps matches TRBD2 (6 bases). Trimming pared 1 base from V and 6 bases from J, leaving 20 bases between. This CDR3 region has 17 residues. Germline V gene lookup returns CDR1 SGHRS and CDR2 YFSETQ. CDR3: CASSLYGSPLGVNEQFF. The CDR3 nucleotides are TGCGCCAGCAGCTTGTACGGGAGCCCACTGGGGGTCAATGAGCAGTTCTTC.

The CDR3 DNA follows: TGTGCCAGCAGTCCACAGGGGGCTGGGGCCAACGTCCTGACTTTC. This codes for CASSPQGAGANVLTF. V gene TRBV6-5 combines with J gene TRBJ2-6; 8 nucleotides match TRBD1. J was trimmed by 2 bases and V by 5 bases; bases with no gene match: 2. The germline CDR1 and CDR2 sequences are MNHEY and SVGAGI. This CDR3 has 15 residues.

The sample holds one count of this clone. The CDR3 DNA follows: TGTGCCAGCAGTTATTTTGCAGGGGGCCAGGGCTATGGCTACACCTTC. Translating gives CASSYFAGGQGYGYTF. The chain links TRBV6-5 to TRBJ1-2, with 8 bases matching TRBD1. In germline, CDR1 is MNHEY, CDR2 SVGAGI. The V gene end was trimmed by 3 bases and the J gene end by 4 bases; junction bases not matched to a gene: 10. CDR3 size: 16 residues.

The chain employs TRBV6-1 and TRBJ2-7; 7 positions match TRBD2. The V and J ends lost 0 bases and 0 bases, in that order; junction bases with no gene match: 5. Germline-derived CDR1 and CDR2 are MNHNS and SASEGT. The CDR3 is 16 residues long. This CDR3 is CASSEAASGVSYEQYF. In nucleotides, the CDR3 is TGTGCCAGCAGTGAAGCGGCCAGCGGGGTCTCCTACGAGCAGTACTTC.